This TCR beta chain appears in the sequencing data of a study of spatial heterogeneity in lung cancer (dated by TCRdb to about 2019). About the investigation overall: More beta-chain than alpha-chain transcripts were consistently detected, likely reflecting higher beta-chain transcript abundance. In the raw uncorrected reads, each unique combination of TCR and UMI appeared more than ten times on average. In non-small cell lung cancer, the study quantitatively compared TCR alpha and beta repertoires across several tumor regions, matched nontumor lung, and blood. Nonsynonymous mutation counts, determined by whole-exome sequencing of tumor tissue, were related to features of the TCR repertoire. At surgery, both alpha and beta chains were TCR-sequenced in approximately 210 tumor regions, 64 matched nontumor lung samples and some 60 PBMC samples.

The method was 5' RACE. Sequencing was performed on a NextSeq 500. To allow correction of PCR and sequencing errors, the TCR library protocol tagged every TCR cDNA molecule with a unique molecular identifier. The study's own analysis went as follows. Decombinator tools were used for TCR identification, UMI-based error correction and CDR3 extraction. TCRs above a frequency of 2 per 1,000, corresponding to the top 1% of the tumor frequency distribution, were defined as expanded. Renyi diversity was calculated using the R vegan package after each repertoire was subsampled 100 times to 5,000 TCRs. CDR3 similarity networks were built from amino acid triplet string-kernel similarity, with CDR3s being connected when pairwise similarity was above 0.82. TCRdb applied fastp at Q25 and MiXCR to the public reads, then kept only in-frame beta chains. Rows with one shared CDR3 protein collapse into an entry with the most common genes and DNA. Here the V and J calls rest on TCRdb's processing, not on the authors' analysis. Present in this sample are 40,000 to 55,000 distinct CDR3 sequences, under 7.5% of which were seen just once. The top ten hold 43% of the sample.

The paper's findings and limits, for the study overall: Additional single-cell paired TCR alpha and beta sequencing was considered necessary to confirm, at a functional level, the hypothesis that regional TCRs recognize regional mutations. Ubiquitous expanded tumor TCRs showed up in blood more often at tumor resection than at routine follow-up.

In the paper's terms, the time point label means: sample taken at primary tumor resection. Samples were obtained from approximately 72 patients with early-stage, untreated non-small cell lung cancer from the lung TRACERx cohort. Without any cell sorting, TCR sequencing was performed on whole RNA extracted either from tumor and nontumor lung tissue or from cryopreserved PBMC samples. Only patients with enough RNA available from two or more tumor regions were chosen for TCR sequencing. This clonotype was seen a few times. It has no known antigen specificity. The sample holds no much larger clone one base away, and base qualities are not on file. The clonotype comes from a female donor with early-stage non-small cell lung cancer. This specimen consisted of PBMCs, obtained at surgery.

The CDR3 protein: CASSLDRGHYNEQFF. DNA sequence: TGTGCCAGCAGTCTGGACAGGGGGCATTACAATGAGCAGTTCTTC. This chain is built from TRBV6-5 and TRBJ2-1; TRBD1 lines up with 11 middle nucleotides. CDR1 and CDR2 were assigned from the germline V gene as MNHEY and SVGAGI. The CDR3 runs 15 amino acids, cysteine and phenylalanine included. Left in the record is the CDR3 DNA by itself, 45 bases read in frame from the first base. V is trimmed back by 5 bases and J by 4 bases, and the junction contains 4 bases that no gene match accounts for.